Presented here are 27 T cell receptor beta chains from one specimen sequenced in a study of neoadjuvant anti-PD-1 for oral cavity cancer. Clones were sequenced by immunoSEQ multiplex PCR, and TCRdb holds only the in-frame ones, with some missing. The sample consists of about 72,000 clones, roughly 84% of them appearing once. The time point: after neoadjuvant nivolumab, at surgical resection. Sequencing was performed on PBMCs, taken after nivolumab (anti-PD-1) treatment. All receptors derive from a person between 40 and 85 years old with oral cavity squamous cell carcinoma.

The CDR3 sequence: CASSPRTFTNEKLFF. The CDR3 coding sequence is TGTGCCAGCAGCCCTCGGACCTTTACTAATGAAAAACTGTTTTTT. The chain combines TRBV7-8 with TRBJ1-4, with D uncertain. From germline, CDR1 is SGHVS and CDR2 FQNEAQ. This CDR3 has 15 residues. The germline V and J ends were trimmed by 5 bases and 2 bases, with 12 bases remaining between them.

This clone came up once. J is TRBJ2-6 and V is TRBV18; D perhaps matches TRBD1 (7 bases). This CDR3 spans 17 amino acids. Trimming removed 6 bases at V and 0 bases at J, with 15 bases between. CDR1 KGHSH and CDR2 LQKENI come from the germline V gene. The CDR3 here is CASSGGQTLSGANVLTF. CDR3 nucleotide sequence: TGTGCCAGCTCGGGGGGACAGACCCTCTCTGGGGCCAACGTCCTGACTTTC. The full variable domain, rest sourced from reference TRBV18 and TRBJ2-6, is NAGVMQNPRHLVRRRGQEARLRCSPMKGHSHVYWYRQLPEEGLKFMVYLQKENIIDESGMPKERFSAEFPKEGPSILRIQQVVRGDSAAYFCASSGGQTLSGANVLTFGAGSRLTVL.

V is TRBV29-1 and J is TRBJ2-7; 11 bases align to TRBD2. Trimming removed 5 bases from V and 5 bases from J; junction bases left unmatched: 5. The germline gives CDR1 SQVTM, CDR2 ANQGSEA. The CDR3 has 13 residues. The CDR3 DNA follows: TGCAGCGTTCGAACTAGCGGGAGCCACGAGCAGTACTTC. Its protein is CSVRTSGSHEQYF.

The V call is TRBV5-6, the J call TRBJ1-1, with D possibly being TRBD1 (5 bases). The CDR3 is made up of 12 amino acids. The germline CDR1 and CDR2 sequences are SGHDT and YYEEEE. Trimming removed 2 bases at V and 7 bases at J, with 9 bases between. The CDR3 loop is CASSLGTVEAFF. The CDR3 coding sequence is TGTGCCAGCAGCTTAGGGACCGTTGAAGCTTTCTTT. Full variable domain (remainder filled in from reference TRBV5-6 and TRBJ1-1): DAGVTQSPTHLIKTRGQQVTLRCSPKSGHDTVSWYQQALGQGPQFIFQYYEEEERQRGNFPDRFSGHQFPNYSSELNVNALLLGDSALYLCASSLGTVEAFFGQGTRLTVV.

In its sample, this clone was seen a few times. The chain combines TRBV29-1 with TRBJ2-1, with D perhaps matching TRBD2 (6 bases). Trimming removed 5 bases from V and 3 bases from J, with 20 bases in between. Germline CDR1 and CDR2: SQVTM and ANQGSEA. There are 16 residues in the CDR3. CDR3: CSVPASGGGDYNEQFF. CDR3 in DNA: TGCAGCGTTCCCGCATCCGGGGGTGGGGACTACAATGAGCAGTTCTTC.

The chain joins TRBV5-4 to TRBJ1-2; 10 bases map to TRBD1. Trimming cost V 5 bases and J 7 bases; bases outside gene matches: 5. The CDR3 has 13 amino acids. CDR1 and CDR2 from the germline V gene are SGHNT and YYREEE (reference sequence). For the CDR3, the DNA is TGTGCCAGCAGAACCGGGACAGGGGTTGGCTACACCTTC. It specifies CASRTGTGVGYTF. Full variable domain (rest looked up from reference TRBV5-4 and TRBJ1-2): ETGVTQSPTHLIKTRGQQVTLRCSSQSGHNTVSWYQQALGQGPQFIFQYYREEENGRGNFPPRFSGLQFPNYSSELNVNALELDDSALYLCASRTGTGVGYTFGSGTRLTVV.

V gene TRBV5-1 combines with J gene TRBJ2-5; D gene ambiguous. From germline, CDR1 is SGHRS and CDR2 YFSETQ. The CDR3 extends over 14 amino acids. V was cut by 2 bases and J by 2 bases, with 10 bases left in between. DNA of the CDR3: TGCGCCAGCAGCTTAGGACCCAAGCAAGAGACCCAGTACTTC. As protein: CASSLGPKQETQYF. The whole variable domain, filled in from reference TRBV5-1 and TRBJ2-5, reads KAGVTQTPRYLIKTRGQQVTLSCSPISGHRSVSWYQQTPGQGLQFLFEYFSETQRNKGNFPGRFSGRQFSNSRSEMNVSTLELGDSALYLCASSLGPKQETQYFGPGTRLLVL.

The chain employs TRBV29-1 and TRBJ2-7; possibly TRBD1 for D (7 bases). CDR1 is SQVTM, CDR2 ANQGSEA, per germline. V was trimmed by 7 bases and J by 3 bases, leaving 16 bases between them. CDR3 length: 13 amino acids. The CDR3 sequence: CSGGPGGNYEQYF. The CDR3 DNA reads TGCAGCGGGGGACCAGGGGGGAACTACGAGCAGTACTTC.

The V call is TRBV6-5, the J call TRBJ1-5; D is undetermined. Germline V gives CDR1 MNHEY, CDR2 SVGAGI. V gave up 4 bases and J gave up 4 bases, with 8 bases separating them. This CDR3 is built from 13 residues. Here the CDR3 reads CASSWNGNQPQHF. As DNA, the CDR3 is TGTGCCAGCAGTTGGAACGGGAATCAGCCCCAGCATTTT.

This chain joins TRBV2 and TRBJ1-1; 7 nucleotides agree with TRBD1. Looked up from germline, CDR1 is SNHLY and CDR2 is FYNNEI. This CDR3 has 15 amino acids. Losses at the gene ends were 6 bases for V and 6 bases for J; bases not matched to a gene: 13. CDR3 region: CASSVDREVVAEAFF. The CDR3 DNA is TGTGCCAGCAGCGTTGACAGGGAAGTAGTCGCTGAAGCTTTCTTT.

The chain is built from TRBV9 and TRBJ2-7, with D tentatively TRBD1 (6 bases). CDR3 length: 14 amino acids. Per germline, CDR1 SGDLS and CDR2 YYNGEE. V was pared by 0 bases and J by 7 bases, with 14 bases between. CDR3 amino acids: CASSVDPVQGEQYF. As DNA, the CDR3 is TGTGCCAGCAGCGTAGATCCAGTCCAGGGGGAGCAGTACTTC.

The J gene is TRBJ2-7, the V gene TRBV19; tentatively, D is TRBD2 (5 bases). Per germline, CDR1 LNHDA and CDR2 SQIVND (reference sequence). CDR3 length equals 16 residues. Trimming removed 3 bases at V and 5 bases at J, with 20 bases between. The CDR3 is CASSMTAWTGNHEQYF. CDR3 in DNA: TGTGCCAGTAGTATGACTGCGTGGACGGGAAACCACGAGCAGTACTTC.

This clone has more than one count but fewer than ten. The chain combines TRBV15 with TRBJ1-2, with D tentatively TRBD1 (6 bases). Trimming took off 5 bases at V and 7 bases at J, with 26 bases between the two ends. Germline CDR1 is LNHNV and CDR2 is YYDKDF (reference sequence). The CDR3 runs 17 residues. Written as DNA, the CDR3 is TGTGCCACCAGCCCAACCGGCGGACAGCGGACCGTGGGTGGCTACACCTTC. Its protein product is CATSPTGGQRTVGGYTF.

The chain carries TRBV10-2 and TRBJ1-5; no clear D. V was pared by 5 bases and J by 7 bases, with 9 bases between. Germline CDR1 WSHSY, CDR2 SAAADI. CDR3 length equals 12 residues. The CDR3 spells CASSPGRQPQHF. In DNA, the CDR3 is TGCGCCAGCAGTCCGGGCCGGCAGCCCCAGCATTTT.

The genes are TRBV5-1 and TRBJ2-7; D is possibly TRBD1 (6 bases). Germline CDR1 SGHRS, CDR2 YFSETQ. Trimming removed 4 bases from V and 3 bases from J, with 17 bases in between. The CDR3 spans 15 residues. CDR3 residues: CASSPQPGQLYEQYF. In DNA, the CDR3 is TGCGCCAGCAGCCCCCAACCGGGACAACTCTACGAGCAGTACTTC. The entire variable domain, with the rest obtained from reference TRBV5-1 and TRBJ2-7, is as follows: KAGVTQTPRYLIKTRGQQVTLSCSPISGHRSVSWYQQTPGQGLQFLFEYFSETQRNKGNFPGRFSGRQFSNSRSEMNVSTLELGDSALYLCASSPQPGQLYEQYFGPGTRLTVT.

The gene calls are TRBV7-8 and TRBJ2-5; 8 bases line up with TRBD1. From germline, CDR1 is SGHVS and CDR2 FQNEAQ. The CDR3 covers 14 residues. The J segment lost 4 bases and the V segment lost 5 bases, leaving 6 bases of the junction unmatched. Here the CDR3 reads CASSVGQGPETQYF. In nucleotides, the CDR3 is TGTGCCAGCAGCGTCGGACAGGGTCCAGAGACCCAGTACTTC. Variable domain in full (rest from reference TRBV7-8 and TRBJ2-5): GAGVSQSPRYKVAKRGQDVALRCDPISGHVSLFWYQQALGQGPEFLTYFQNEAQLDKSGLPSDRFFAERPEGSVSTLKIQRTQQEDSAVYLCASSVGQGPETQYFGPGTRLLVL.

The chain uses TRBV4-1 and TRBJ2-2; the D gene is possibly TRBD2 (6 bases). V gave up 2 bases and J gave up 2 bases, with 9 bases separating them. The CDR3 extends over 15 amino acids. CDR1 and CDR2 from the germline V gene are MGHRA and YSYEKL. CDR3 in amino acids: CASSQTGTNTGELFF. In DNA, the CDR3 is TGCGCCAGCAGCCAAACCGGGACTAACACCGGGGAGCTGTTTTTT.

The gene calls are TRBV27 and TRBJ1-5; a possible D gene is TRBD1 (5 bases). Trimming stripped 2 bases from V and 5 bases from J, with 10 bases between. This CDR3 region has 14 residues. In germline, CDR1 is MNHEY, CDR2 SMNVEV (reference sequence). The chain's CDR3 is CASSLKRGDQPQHF. In DNA form, the CDR3 reads TGTGCCAGCAGTTTAAAGAGGGGAGATCAGCCCCAGCATTTT.

This clone was found once. V gene TRBV21-1 combines with J gene TRBJ2-7; the table's D gene call, TRBD2, was not cross checked with the DNA. TRBV21-1 is a pseudogene locus. The CDR3 runs to 18 residues. The CDR3 DNA reads as TGTGCCAGCAGCAAAGGAAATAGGAGCGAGAGGCGATACTACGAGCAGTACTTC. Protein product: CASSKGNRSERRYYEQYF.

This chain links TRBV28 with TRBJ1-5, with D unclear. Trimming stripped 5 bases from V and 4 bases from J, with 3 bases between. This CDR3 has 11 residues. Germline V lookup: CDR1 MDHEN, CDR2 SYDVKM. CDR3 DNA sequence: TGTGCCAGCAGTGGGAATCAGCCCCAGCATTTT. This encodes CASSGNQPQHF.

This clone was seen once. The genes are TRBV29-1 and TRBJ1-1; D is unclear. Germline CDR1 and CDR2: SQVTM and ANQGSEA. V lost 6 bases to trimming and J lost 5 bases, with 22 bases between them. The CDR3 loop spans 15 amino acids. This chain's CDR3 is CSVSEGFLGVTEAFF. As DNA, the CDR3 is TGCAGCGTCTCGGAGGGCTTCCTTGGGGTGACTGAAGCTTTCTTT.

This sequence joins TRBV19 and TRBJ2-7, with D maybe TRBD1 (6 bases). The germline V and J ends were trimmed by 5 bases and 4 bases, with 12 bases remaining between them. The CDR3 sequence is 13 residues long. Germline loops: CDR1 LNHDA, CDR2 SQIVND (reference sequence). This chain's CDR3 is CASSFTGTYEQYF. As DNA, the CDR3 is TGTGCCAGTAGTTTCACCGGGACATACGAGCAGTACTTC.

The chain combines TRBV27 with TRBJ2-1; 10 bases fit TRBD2. Germline trimming cut 4 bases from V and 9 bases from J; bases unmatched to any gene: 9. This CDR3 has 15 amino acids. Germline CDR1 is MNHEY and CDR2 is SMNVEV (reference sequence). The CDR3 sequence is CASSSWGSGRSEQFF. In nucleotides, the CDR3 is TGTGCCAGCAGTTCTTGGGGTAGCGGGAGGTCTGAGCAGTTCTTC.

The rearrangement uses TRBV2 and TRBJ2-4; the match to TRBD1 covers 7 bases. Germline V gene data show CDR1 as SNHLY and CDR2 as FYNNEI. The junction had 4 bases not matched to a gene; V was cut back by 4 bases and J by 4 bases. This CDR3 region has 14 residues. The CDR3 protein is CASSGPGQKNIQYF. CDR3 nucleotides: TGTGCCAGCAGTGGTCCGGGACAGAAAAACATTCAGTACTTC.

The chain uses TRBV19 and TRBJ1-3; D possibly corresponds to TRBD1 (5 bases). V was clipped by 8 bases and J by 0 bases, with 8 bases between them. The CDR3 sequence is 13 residues long. Germline V CDR1 and CDR2: LNHDA, SQIVND (reference sequence). Here the CDR3 DNA reads TGTGCCAGTGGGGACGTCTCTGGAAACACCATATATTTT. This translates into CASGDVSGNTIYF. The full variable domain, its missing parts supplied by reference TRBV19 and TRBJ1-3, is DGGITQSPKYLFRKEGQNVTLSCEQNLNHDAMYWYRQDPGQGLRLIYYSQIVNDFQKGDIAEGYSVSREKKESFPLTVTSAQKNPTAFYLCASGDVSGNTIYFGEGSWLTVV.

This clone occurred a few times. The CDR3 sequence is CASSLSEGSGNTIYF. CDR3 nucleotides: TGTGCCAGCAGCCTCTCCGAGGGCTCTGGAAACACCATATATTTT. V and J are TRBV6-1 and TRBJ1-3; D uncertain. Per the germline V gene, CDR1 is MNHNS and CDR2 is SASEGT. Trimming removed 6 bases from V and 0 bases from J, with 12 bases in between. There are 15 residues in the CDR3.

This rearrangement joins TRBV5-4 to TRBJ2-3, with D tentatively TRBD1 (5 bases). Germline CDR1 and CDR2: SGHNT and YYREEE (reference sequence). With 3 bases removed from V and 0 bases from J, the gap between germline ends came to 11 bases. The CDR3 is 15 amino acids. The CDR3, as DNA: TGTGCCAGCAGCTCGCGTAACAGGAGCACAGATACGCAGTATTTT. It is translated as CASSSRNRSTDTQYF.